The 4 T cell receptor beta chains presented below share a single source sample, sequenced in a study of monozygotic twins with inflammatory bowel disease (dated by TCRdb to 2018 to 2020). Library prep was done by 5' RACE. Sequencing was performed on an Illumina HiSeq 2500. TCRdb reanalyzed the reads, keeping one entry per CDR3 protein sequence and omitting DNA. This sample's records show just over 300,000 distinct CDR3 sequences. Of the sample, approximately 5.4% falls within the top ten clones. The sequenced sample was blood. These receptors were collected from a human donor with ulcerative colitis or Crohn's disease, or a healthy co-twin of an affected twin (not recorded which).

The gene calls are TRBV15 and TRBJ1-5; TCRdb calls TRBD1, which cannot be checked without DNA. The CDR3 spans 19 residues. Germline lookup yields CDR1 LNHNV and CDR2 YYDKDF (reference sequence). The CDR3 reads CATSSGIQGARRGNQPQHF. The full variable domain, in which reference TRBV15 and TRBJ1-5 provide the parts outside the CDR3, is DAMVIQNPRYQVTQFGKPVTLSCSQTLNHNVMYWYQQKSSQAPKLLFHYYDKDFNNEADTPDNFQSRRPNTSFCFLDIRSPGLGDTAMYLCATSSGIQGARRGNQPQHFGDGTRLSIL.

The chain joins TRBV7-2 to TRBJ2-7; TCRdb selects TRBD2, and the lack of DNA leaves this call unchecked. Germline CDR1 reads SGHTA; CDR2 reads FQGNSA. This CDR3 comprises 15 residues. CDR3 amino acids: CASSSRTSGPYDQYF.

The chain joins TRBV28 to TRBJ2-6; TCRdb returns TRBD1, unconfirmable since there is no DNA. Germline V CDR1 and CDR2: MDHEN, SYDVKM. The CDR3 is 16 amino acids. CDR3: CASSFPVTSGANVLTF.

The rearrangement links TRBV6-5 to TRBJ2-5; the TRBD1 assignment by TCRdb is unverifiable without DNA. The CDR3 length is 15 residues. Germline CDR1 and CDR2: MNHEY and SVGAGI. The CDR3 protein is CASSYLRTGPGTQYF.